This T cell receptor (beta chain) was identified during a study of T cell changes during pregnancy in multiple sclerosis. Clones were sequenced by immunoSEQ multiplex PCR, and TCRdb holds only the in-frame ones, with some missing. The table has about 40,000 clones, roughly nine tenths seen once. Germline V gene lookup returns CDR1 MNHEY and CDR2 SVGAGI. The CDR3 covers 14 residues. Trimming removed 2 bases from V and 4 bases from J, with 11 bases in between. The chain links TRBV6-5 to TRBJ1-2; D remains ambiguous. The receptor comes from a female donor with multiple sclerosis, enrolled in a pregnancy study. The sample consisted of CD4+ T cells from peripheral blood mononuclear cells, taken in the first trimester of pregnancy. CDR3: CASSYTSGSYGYTF. CDR3 DNA: TGTGCCAGCAGTTACACTTCAGGATCCTATGGCTACACCTTC.